These 8 T cell receptor beta chains were all obtained from the same sample, sequenced in a study of blood T cell repertoires in COVID-19. Assay used: immunoSEQ multiplex PCR; TCRdb lists only in-frame clones, some missing. The sample has 200,000 or so clones; about 80% are singletons. Sequencing was done on a sample of peripheral blood. The source of these receptors is a woman in her sixties with acute or convalescent COVID-19.

The chain joins TRBV10-3 to TRBJ1-2; D gene unclear. With 9 bases removed from V and 6 bases from J, the gap between germline ends came to 17 bases. Germline CDR1 and CDR2: ENHRY and SYGVKD. This CDR3 region has 13 residues. The DNA for the CDR3 is TGTGCCATATCCGGGCGGGGATCGGATGGCTACACCTTC. It yields the protein CAISGRGSDGYTF.

A single count supports this clone. The chain carries TRBV19 and TRBJ1-2; 9 positions agree with TRBD1. Germline CDR1 reads LNHDA; CDR2 reads SQIVND (reference sequence). V shed 3 bases, J shed 3 bases, and the junction held 5 bases outside the gene matches. The CDR3 runs to 15 residues. The CDR3 bases are TGTGCCAGTAGTATCTGGACAGGGGAAGACTATGGCTACACCTTC. Its translation is CASSIWTGEDYGYTF.

This clone has only one observation. The V call is TRBV15, the J call TRBJ1-5, with 9 bases that match TRBD1. The CDR3 loop spans 17 amino acids. Germline lookup yields CDR1 LNHNV and CDR2 YYDKDF (reference sequence). After removal of 6 bases from V and 4 bases from J, the junction contained 13 bases not matched to a gene. The CDR3 protein is CATRNIGTGMRNQPQHF. In DNA form, the CDR3 reads TGTGCCACCAGAAATATCGGGACAGGGATGAGGAATCAGCCCCAGCATTTT.

V is TRBV30 and J is TRBJ2-3; no reliable D call. This CDR3 spans 13 amino acids. CDR1 and CDR2 (germline): GTSNPN, SVGIG (reference sequence). V gave up 4 bases and J gave up 1 base, with 9 bases separating them. CDR3 in DNA: TGTGCCTGGACTAGGCGACGCACAGATACGCAGTATTTT. Protein product: CAWTRRRTDTQYF. Full variable domain (outside the CDR3, taken from reference TRBV30 and TRBJ2-3): SQTIHQWPATLVQPVGSPLSLECTVEGTSNPNLYWYRQAAGRGLQLLFYSVGIGQISSEVPQNLSASRPQDRQFILSSKKLLLSDSGFYLCAWTRRRTDTQYFGPGTRLTVL.

CDR3 loop: CASSRTGATYTF. The CDR3 region has the DNA TGTGCCAGCAGTCGGACAGGGGCGACCTACACCTTC. This chain links TRBV12-3 or TRBV12-4 with TRBJ1-2, with 9 bases that match TRBD1. The CDR3 is 12 residues long. V shed 5 bases, J shed 10 bases, and the junction held 5 bases outside the gene matches.

The genes are TRBV2 and TRBJ1-2, with D possibly being TRBD1 (5 bases). Germline values: CDR1 SNHLY, CDR2 FYNNEI. The V and J ends lost 7 bases and 8 bases respectively, with 29 bases between them. The CDR3 is 17 residues long. CDR3 in DNA: TGTGCCAGCAACCCCCGCTCGACAGTTTCTCTCCCCCGGGGCTACACCTTC. Translating gives CASNPRSTVSLPRGYTF.

CDR3 protein: CASSMTAAYEQYF. The CDR3 coding sequence is TGTGCCAGTAGTATGACGGCGGCCTACGAGCAGTACTTC. V usage is TRBV19 and J usage is TRBJ2-7, with no clear D. V was pared by 3 bases and J by 2 bases, with 8 bases between. The germline V gene has CDR1 LNHDA and CDR2 SQIVND (reference sequence). The CDR3 is 13 residues long. The variable domain in full, completed from reference TRBV19 and TRBJ2-7, reads DGGITQSPKYLFRKEGQNVTLSCEQNLNHDAMYWYRQDPGQGLRLIYYSQIVNDFQKGDIAEGYSVSREKKESFPLTVTSAQKNPTAFYLCASSMTAAYEQYFGPGTRLTVT.

The rearrangement links TRBV5-4 to TRBJ1-6, with a weak D call TRBD1 (6 bases). From germline, CDR1 is SGHNT and CDR2 YYREEE (reference sequence). The CDR3 has 15 amino acids. Trimming took 0 bases from V and 10 from J, leaving 14 bases between them. CDR3 DNA sequence: TGTGCCAGCAGCTTGGGGGCGCAGGGGAACTCACCCCTCCACTTT. Protein product: CASSLGAQGNSPLHF.